These 21 T cell receptor beta chains were sequenced from one sample in a study of blood T cell repertoires in COVID-19. Here immunoSEQ multiplex PCR was the method, and the copy in TCRdb shows in-frame clones only, minus some. The table shows over 600,000 clones, with 85% to 90% occurring only once. Sample: peripheral blood. The origin of the receptors is a woman under 30 with acute or convalescent COVID-19.

Concerning this clone: The sample carries other DNA sequences with the same CDR3. The rearrangement joins TRBV27 to TRBJ2-7, with D maybe TRBD2 (5 bases). Germline V gene sequence: CDR1 MNHEY, CDR2 SMNVEV (reference sequence). The CDR3 length is 14 residues. The V end lost 1 base, the J end lost 1 base, and 8 bases lay between the germline ends. The CDR3 region has the DNA TGTGCCAGCAGTTTATTCCGGGGTTCCTACGAGCAGTACTTC. Translating gives CASSLFRGSYEQYF.

The genes are TRBV4-3 and TRBJ2-3; a possible D gene is TRBD2 (5 bases). Per germline, CDR1 LGHNA and CDR2 YSLEER. The CDR3 totals 13 residues. V lost 4 bases, J lost 8 bases, and 13 bases lay in between. In DNA form, the CDR3 reads TGCGCCAGCAGCCTCAGAGACTACGGTACGCAGTATTTT. This encodes CASSLRDYGTQYF.

The V and J genes are TRBV21-1 and TRBJ2-7; the table's TRBD2 call for D was not verified on the DNA. TRBV21-1 is shown as a pseudogene. The CDR3 is 8 amino acids. This CDR3 is CARYEQYF. The CDR3 coding sequence is TGTGCCCGCTACGAGCAGTACTTC.

The chain carries TRBV9 and TRBJ1-3, with D maybe TRBD1 (6 bases). The CDR3 consists of 16 residues. Germline lookup yields CDR1 SGDLS and CDR2 YYNGEE. The germline V and J ends were trimmed by 3 bases and 2 bases, with 15 bases remaining between them. The CDR3 spells CASSATVGATGNTIYF. The CDR3 DNA reads as TGTGCCAGCAGCGCGACAGTGGGGGCGACTGGAAACACCATATATTTT. Full variable domain (rest looked up from reference TRBV9 and TRBJ1-3): DSGVTQTPKHLITATGQRVTLRCSPRSGDLSVYWYQQSLDQGLQFLIQYYNGEERAKGNILERFSAQQFPDLHSELNLSSLELGDSALYFCASSATVGATGNTIYFGEGSWLTVV.

The chain employs TRBV7-9 and TRBJ2-1; D is perhaps TRBD2 (6 bases). CDR1 SEHNR and CDR2 FQNEAQ come from the germline V gene (reference sequence). CDR3 length equals 15 residues. Trimming shortened V by 0 bases and J by 7 bases, and 13 bases separated the two germline ends. CDR3 DNA sequence: TGTGCCAGCAGCTTAGCGTACGGGGAGGCGAATGAGCAGTTCTTC. Amino acids: CASSLAYGEANEQFF.

V usage is TRBV21-1 and J usage is TRBJ1-2; the tabulated D call, TRBD1, remains unverified against the DNA. TRBV21-1 is marked as a pseudogene. There are 15 residues in the CDR3. The CDR3 protein is CASSKEGRGRGGYTF. The CDR3 DNA reads as TGTGCCAGCAGCAAGGAGGGCAGGGGGCGGGGGGGCTACACCTTC.

The chain employs TRBV25-1 and TRBJ1-2, with D perhaps matching TRBD1 (6 bases). This CDR3 spans 12 amino acids. V shed 3 bases and J shed 8 bases, with 10 bases lying between them. Germline loops: CDR1 MGHDK, CDR2 SYGVNS. The CDR3 is CASSDRGGGYTF. The CDR3 DNA reads TGTGCCAGCAGTGATAGGGGGGGCGGCTACACCTTC.

CDR3 residues: CASSLWTEAEAFF. The CDR3 nucleotides read TGTGCCAGCAGTTTATGGACAGAAGCTGAAGCTTTCTTT. J is TRBJ1-1 and V is TRBV28; TRBD1 might be the D (5 bases). CDR1 is MDHEN and CDR2 is SYDVKM in the germline V gene. Between the trimmed V and J ends, which lost 0 bases and 6 bases, there was a span of 8 bases. The CDR3 has 13 amino acids.

This clone is a singleton in its sample. The rearrangement links TRBV5-6 to TRBJ1-2, with D possibly TRBD1 on 6 matching bases. The V end lost 5 bases, the J end lost 0 bases, and 8 bases lay between the germline ends. Germline V gene sequence: CDR1 SGHDT, CDR2 YYEEEE. There are 13 residues in the CDR3. The CDR3 DNA follows: TGTGCCAGCAGGCCAGGGGCTAACTATGGCTACACCTTC. Translating gives CASRPGANYGYTF.

This chain uses TRBV7-8 with TRBJ1-1; D not certain. Germline CDR1 reads SGHVS; CDR2 reads FQNEAQ. The CDR3 consists of 14 residues. V lost 3 bases and J lost 1, with 9 bases in between. The CDR3 DNA follows: TGTGCCAGCAGCTTGAGGGAGAGGAACACTGAAGCTTTCTTT. Its translation: CASSLRERNTEAFF.

The V call is TRBV25-1, the J call TRBJ1-6; D is unresolved. V was shortened by 3 bases and J by 4 bases, with 13 bases between the two germline ends. CDR3 length equals 16 residues. CDR1 MGHDK and CDR2 SYGVNS come from the germline V gene. The CDR3 here is CASSEVGREYNSPLHF. CDR3 coding DNA: TGTGCCAGCAGTGAGGTCGGGAGAGAATATAATTCACCCCTCCACTTT.

The genes are TRBV3-1 (or the pseudogene TRBV3-2) and TRBJ2-1; 8 positions agree with TRBD2. J gave up 4 bases and V 1 base, and 3 bases lay outside the gene matches. This CDR3 region has 15 residues. Germline V lookup: CDR1 LGHDT, CDR2 YNNKEL (reference sequence). This CDR3 reads CASSQVGGGYNEQFF. In DNA form, the CDR3 reads TGTGCCAGCAGCCAAGTGGGCGGGGGGTACAATGAGCAGTTCTTC.

V gene TRBV10-3 combines with J gene TRBJ1-1, with a weak D call TRBD1 (5 bases). Germline V gene data show CDR1 as ENHRY and CDR2 as SYGVKD. The CDR3 contains 15 residues. V lost 2 bases to trimming and J lost 2 bases, with 12 bases between them. The CDR3 is CAISEKWGGNTEAFF. The CDR3 coding sequence is TGTGCCATCAGTGAGAAATGGGGCGGAAACACTGAAGCTTTCTTT.

The chain is built from TRBV5-4 and TRBJ1-2, with 12 bases fitting TRBD1. The CDR3 has 16 amino acids. Germline trimming cut 4 bases from V and 2 bases from J; bases unmatched to any gene: 6. The germline V gene has CDR1 SGHNT and CDR2 YYREEE (reference sequence). The CDR3 protein is CASSAGTGGFNYGYTF. The CDR3 DNA reads TGTGCCAGCAGCGCCGGGACAGGGGGCTTCAACTATGGCTACACCTTC.

The chain uses TRBV9 and TRBJ2-1; the match to TRBD2 covers 13 bases. CDR3 length: 15 residues. Germline V gene data show CDR1 as SGDLS and CDR2 as YYNGEE. The V and J ends lost 3 bases and 3 bases, in that order; junction bases with no gene match: 0. The CDR3 spells CASSGTSGGYNEQFF. CDR3 nucleotides: TGTGCCAGCAGCGGGACTAGCGGGGGCTACAATGAGCAGTTCTTC.

V and J are TRBV9 and TRBJ1-4; D is undetermined. This CDR3 spans 14 amino acids. CDR1 and CDR2 from the germline V gene are SGDLS and YYNGEE. Trimming took off 0 bases at V and 4 bases at J, with 7 bases between the two ends. The CDR3 nucleotides are TGTGCCAGCAGCGTAGGACCGGGTAATGAAAAACTGTTTTTT. It codes for CASSVGPGNEKLFF.

CDR3 nucleotide sequence: TGCGCCAGCAGCTTGTCGCGGGGGGACGGGACGCAGTATTTT. Its translation: CASSLSRGDGTQYF. The rearrangement uses TRBV5-1 and TRBJ2-3; 8 bases fit TRBD2. Germline values: CDR1 SGHRS, CDR2 YFSETQ. J gave up 9 bases and V 1 base, and 7 bases lay outside the gene matches. The CDR3 is 14 amino acids.

The chain carries TRBV2 and TRBJ1-2, with D unresolved. CDR1 and CDR2 (germline): SNHLY, FYNNEI. The CDR3 contains 14 residues. The ends were cut back, 10 bases at V and 4 bases at J, with 19 bases in the middle. CDR3 in DNA: TGTGCCACCGCTCCGATAGAGGGCCCCTATGGCTACACCTTC. Translation: CATAPIEGPYGYTF.

J is TRBJ2-1 and V is TRBV7-3, with 7 bases fitting TRBD2. Germline V gene lookup returns CDR1 SGHTA and CDR2 FQGTGA. J gave up 1 base and V 5 bases, and 8 bases lay outside the gene matches. The CDR3 runs to 16 residues. This CDR3 is CASSLISGLSYNEQFF. DNA for the CDR3: TGTGCCAGCAGCCTCATTAGCGGGTTATCCTACAATGAGCAGTTCTTC.

This rearrangement joins TRBV2 to TRBJ1-4; 11 nucleotides agree with TRBD1. Unmatched junction bases numbered 9, after V lost 5 bases and J lost 10 bases. The CDR3 extends over 15 amino acids. The V gene's germline CDR1 is SNHLY and CDR2 FYNNEI. DNA of the CDR3: TGTGCCAGCAGTAAAGAGGGACAGGGGGGTGGAAAACTGTTTTTT. It encodes CASSKEGQGGGKLFF.

The rearrangement joins TRBV5-5 to TRBJ1-5; 9 bases agree with TRBD1. The CDR3 totals 16 residues. V shed 4 bases and J 3 bases; nucleotides not matched to a gene: 8. Germline V gives CDR1 SGHKS, CDR2 YYEKEE (reference sequence). CDR3 in amino acids: CASSIQGASYNQPQHF. The CDR3 DNA is TGTGCCAGCAGCATACAGGGGGCGAGTTACAATCAGCCCCAGCATTTT.